The next 28 T cell receptor beta chains were all read from a single sample in a study of blood T cell repertoires in COVID-19. Here immunoSEQ multiplex PCR was the method, and the copy in TCRdb shows in-frame clones only, minus some. The data hold 130,000 to 150,000 clones, with 80% to 90% observed a single time. The source material was peripheral blood. All receptors come from a woman aged 60 to 75 with COVID-19, enrolled during active disease.

The rearrangement links TRBV25-1 to TRBJ1-4; possible D gene TRBD1, 5 bases. Germline V lookup: CDR1 MGHDK, CDR2 SYGVNS. The CDR3 has 13 amino acids. Trimming pared 7 bases from V and 7 bases from J, leaving 13 bases between. CDR3 sequence: CASTSWGGEKLFF. The CDR3 bases are TGTGCCAGCACCTCCTGGGGGGGTGAAAAACTGTTTTTT.

This clone was found once. The genes are TRBV3-1 (or the pseudogene TRBV3-2) and TRBJ2-3, with TRBD2 matching 10 bases. The germline V gene has CDR1 LGHDT and CDR2 YNNKEL (reference sequence). V lost 8 bases to trimming and J lost 3 bases; unmatched junction nucleotides: 8. CDR3 size: 15 residues. The CDR3: CASSLGLAETDTQYF. The DNA of the CDR3 is TGTGCCAGCTCCCTAGGACTAGCGGAAACAGATACGCAGTATTTT.

The chain links TRBV11-2 to TRBJ2-7; D remains ambiguous. The germline V gene has CDR1 SGHAT and CDR2 FQNNGV. The CDR3 has 13 residues. V was trimmed by 5 bases and J by 6 bases, leaving 14 bases between them. DNA for the CDR3: TGTGCCAGCAGCCCCGCTACCCCCGGCGAGCAGTACTTC. It specifies CASSPATPGEQYF.

V is TRBV7-2 and J is TRBJ1-2; D is perhaps TRBD1 (6 bases). Germline CDR1 reads SGHTA; CDR2 reads FQGNSA. Trimming removed 1 base from V and 4 bases from J, with 13 bases in between. This CDR3 contains 15 residues. CDR3 residues: CASSLEVRGVYGYTF. The DNA of the CDR3 is TGTGCCAGCAGCTTAGAGGTCAGGGGTGTCTATGGCTACACCTTC.

The V and J genes are TRBV23-1 and TRBJ1-5; D perhaps matches TRBD1 (6 bases). TRBV23-1 is an ORF; its function is uncertain. The CDR3 is 15 residues long. Trimming pared 2 bases from V and 1 base from J, leaving 9 bases between. The CDR3 protein is CASSQPGTSNQPQHF. The CDR3 DNA reads TGCGCCAGCAGTCAACCGGGGACAAGCAATCAGCCCCAGCATTTT.

V gene TRBV6-5 combines with J gene TRBJ1-3, with D maybe TRBD1 (5 bases). The V end lost 10 bases, the J end lost 3 bases, and 16 bases lay between the germline ends. The CDR3 has 14 amino acids. In germline, CDR1 is MNHEY, CDR2 SVGAGI. Here the CDR3 DNA reads TGTGCCACTCAGGGCAGGTCTGGTGGAAACACCATATATTTT. It encodes CATQGRSGGNTIYF.

The chain links TRBV27 to TRBJ2-7; TRBD2 matches at 7 bases. The V gene's germline CDR1 is MNHEY and CDR2 SMNVEV (reference sequence). With 3 bases clipped from V and 0 bases from J, the junction kept 5 bases outside the gene matches. This CDR3 spans 15 amino acids. The CDR3 bases are TGTGCCAGCAGTTTCGCGGGGGTAAACTCCTACGAGCAGTACTTC. Protein product: CASSFAGVNSYEQYF.

The chain carries TRBV19 and TRBJ2-2; D is possibly TRBD1 (6 bases). The germline gives CDR1 LNHDA, CDR2 SQIVND (reference sequence). The CDR3 covers 15 residues. V was shortened by 7 bases and J by 0 bases, with 12 bases between the two germline ends. The CDR3, as DNA: TGTGCCAGTAACGAGGGGGTAGCGAACACCGGGGAGCTGTTTTTT. Protein product: CASNEGVANTGELFF.

This sequence joins TRBV7-9 and TRBJ2-1; TRBD2 matches 7 bases. Germline V gene sequence: CDR1 SEHNR, CDR2 FQNEAQ (reference sequence). The ends lost 6 bases at V and 4 bases at J; junction bases unmatched: 6. The CDR3 is 14 residues long. Here the CDR3 DNA reads TGTGCCAGCAGTCGCGGGAGCGGGTACAATGAGCAGTTCTTC. It encodes CASSRGSGYNEQFF.

The CDR3 region has the DNA TGTGCCAGCAGCGAAACCCTCCGATCGGGGGAGCAGTACTTC. It translates to CASSETLRSGEQYF. The chain recombines TRBV9 with TRBJ2-7; maybe TRBD2 (5 bases). Germline loops: CDR1 SGDLS, CDR2 YYNGEE. The V gene lost 3 bases and the J gene lost 7 bases, with 17 bases spanning the gap. The CDR3 is 14 residues long. The whole variable domain, remainder taken from reference TRBV9 and TRBJ2-7, is DSGVTQTPKHLITATGQRVTLRCSPRSGDLSVYWYQQSLDQGLQFLIQYYNGEERAKGNILERFSAQQFPDLHSELNLSSLELGDSALYFCASSETLRSGEQYFGPGTRLTVT.

This clone appeared a few times. This chain joins TRBV9 and TRBJ2-3; possibly TRBD1 for D (5 bases). CDR1 is SGDLS and CDR2 is YYNGEE in the germline V gene. Trimming left V 2 bases short and J 6 bases short, with 10 bases between. This CDR3 has 13 amino acids. In nucleotides, the CDR3 is TGTGCCAGCAGCGTGGGGCTCGCCGATACGCAGTATTTT. Protein product: CASSVGLADTQYF. Based on the CDR3 plus reference TRBV9 and TRBJ2-3, the full variable domain is DSGVTQTPKHLITATGQRVTLRCSPRSGDLSVYWYQQSLDQGLQFLIQYYNGEERAKGNILERFSAQQFPDLHSELNLSSLELGDSALYFCASSVGLADTQYFGPGTRLTVL.

This clone came up a few times. This chain uses TRBV7-9 with TRBJ1-5, with unresolved D. Germline loops: CDR1 SEHNR, CDR2 FQNEAQ (reference sequence). The CDR3 is 13 residues long. Trimming left V 7 bases short and J 2 bases short, with 9 bases between. CDR3 amino acids: CASTLGGNQPQHF. Written as DNA, the CDR3 is TGTGCCAGCACTCTCGGTGGCAATCAGCCCCAGCATTTT.

The chain is built from TRBV19 and TRBJ1-2; D is possibly TRBD1 (5 bases). V was pared by 3 bases and J by 3 bases, with 8 bases between. The CDR3 has 13 residues. Germline V gene lookup returns CDR1 LNHDA and CDR2 SQIVND (reference sequence). The CDR3 sequence: CASSMGGHYGYTF. CDR3 sequence (DNA): TGTGCCAGTAGTATGGGGGGTCACTATGGCTACACCTTC.

The table lists this clone with a count of one. This chain uses TRBV10-3 with TRBJ2-7, with a possible D match to TRBD1 (6 bases). Trimming removed 3 bases from V and 5 bases from J, with 11 bases in between. Germline V gene data show CDR1 as ENHRY and CDR2 as SYGVKD. The CDR3 is 13 residues long. CDR3 DNA sequence: TGTGCCATCAGTGATGATGGGGGCCACGAGCAGTACTTC. Translation: CAISDDGGHEQYF.

The chain is built from TRBV9 and TRBJ2-7; D is undetermined. V was trimmed by 0 bases and J by 2 bases, leaving 9 bases between them. The CDR3 contains 14 residues. The germline V gene has CDR1 SGDLS and CDR2 YYNGEE. DNA for the CDR3: TGTGCCAGCAGCGTAGACCCGCTAACCTACGAGCAGTACTTC. Encoded protein: CASSVDPLTYEQYF.

A single count supports this clone. This sequence joins TRBV10-3 and TRBJ1-2; D call uncertain. The CDR3 covers 13 residues. Germline V gene sequence: CDR1 ENHRY, CDR2 SYGVKD. Trimming left V 10 bases short and J 2 bases short, with 14 bases between. The CDR3 nucleotides read TGTGCCACGGGAGGTTCCCAAAACTATGGCTACACCTTC. Its translation is CATGGSQNYGYTF.

The chain has TRBV6-6 and TRBJ2-7; D is possibly TRBD2 (6 bases). The CDR3 is made up of 16 amino acids. Germline V gives CDR1 MNHNY, CDR2 SVGAGI (reference sequence). Trimming cost V 6 bases and J 0 bases, with 18 bases left between them. CDR3 nucleotide sequence: TGTGCCAGCAGCCCCGCGGGGCAGACTGACTCCTACGAGCAGTACTTC. This encodes CASSPAGQTDSYEQYF.

CDR3: CASAPEAGGGYTF. Here the CDR3 DNA reads TGTGCCAGCGCACCCGAGGCAGGGGGGGGCTACACCTTC. J is TRBJ1-2 and V is TRBV2; 7 bases align to TRBD1. The CDR3 is made up of 13 amino acids. Unmatched junction bases numbered 11, after V lost 8 bases and J lost 8 bases. The germline V gene encodes CDR1 SNHLY and CDR2 FYNNEI.

The chain recombines TRBV7-8 with TRBJ1-1, with D possibly matching TRBD1 (5 bases). CDR3 length equals 12 residues. The V end was cut by 6 bases, the J end by 1 base, with 6 bases between. CDR1 SGHVS and CDR2 FQNEAQ come from the germline V gene. CDR3 protein: CASRGGNTEAFF. In DNA, the CDR3 is TGTGCCAGCAGGGGGGGGAACACTGAAGCTTTCTTT. The full variable domain, rest sourced from reference TRBV7-8 and TRBJ1-1, is GAGVSQSPRYKVAKRGQDVALRCDPISGHVSLFWYQQALGQGPEFLTYFQNEAQLDKSGLPSDRFFAERPEGSVSTLKIQRTQQEDSAVYLCASRGGNTEAFFGQGTRLTVV.

This clone was found once. The CDR3 DNA reads TGTGCCAGCAGCTTAGGGGAGGTAGGCAATCAGCCCCAGCATTTT. This encodes CASSLGEVGNQPQHF. This sequence joins TRBV11-2 and TRBJ1-5; D remains ambiguous. V was clipped by 1 base and J by 2 bases, with 9 bases between them. The CDR3 spans 15 residues. CDR1 and CDR2 from the germline V gene are SGHAT and FQNNGV. The variable domain in full, with the rest retrieved from reference TRBV11-2 and TRBJ1-5, is EAGVAQSPRYKIIEKRQSVAFWCNPISGHATLYWYQQILGQGPKLLIQFQNNGVVDDSQLPKDRFSAERLKGVDSTLKIQPAKLEDSAVYLCASSLGEVGNQPQHFGDGTRLSIL.

The chain is built from TRBV9 and TRBJ1-1, with a weak D call TRBD1 (5 bases). In germline, CDR1 is SGDLS, CDR2 YYNGEE. Trimming pared 4 bases from V and 0 bases from J, leaving 13 bases between. There are 15 residues in the CDR3. CDR3 DNA sequence: TGTGCCAGCAGCCCTACAGCAGGGATGAACACTGAAGCTTTCTTT. It encodes CASSPTAGMNTEAFF.

The V call is TRBV7-2, the J call TRBJ2-1, with TRBD1 identical over 9 bases. V trimming: 5 bases; J trimming: 3 bases; junction bases outside the gene matches: 5. Germline loops: CDR1 SGHTA, CDR2 FQGNSA. The CDR3 is 15 amino acids. The CDR3 bases are TGTGCCAGCAGCCCCCCGACAGGGGGCTACAATGAGCAGTTCTTC. Translating it yields CASSPPTGGYNEQFF.

CDR3: CASSGQGVYEQYF. The CDR3 region has the DNA TGTGCCAGCAGTGGACAGGGGGTCTACGAGCAGTACTTC. The chain has TRBV12-3 or TRBV12-4 and TRBJ2-7, with TRBD1 matching over 10 bases. The CDR3 sequence is 13 residues long. Unmatched junction bases numbered 1, after V lost 5 bases and J lost 3 bases.

The genes are TRBV27 and TRBJ1-1, with D possibly TRBD1 on 5 matching bases. Trimming took 2 bases from V and 0 from J, leaving 10 bases between them. The CDR3 totals 15 residues. Germline CDR1 and CDR2: MNHEY and SMNVEV (reference sequence). Here the CDR3 reads CASSLLRQLNTEAFF. CDR3 DNA sequence: TGTGCCAGCAGTTTACTGAGACAGCTGAACACTGAAGCTTTCTTT.

The chain couples TRBV7-9 to TRBJ1-2; 9 bases align to TRBD1. The CDR3 has 17 amino acids. CDR1 is SEHNR and CDR2 is FQNEAQ in the germline V gene (reference sequence). The V segment lost 0 bases and the J segment 7 bases; nucleotides outside the gene matches: 12. The CDR3: CASSLALGTGRDSGYTF. CDR3 nucleotide sequence: TGTGCCAGCAGCTTAGCACTCGGGACAGGGAGAGACTCTGGCTACACCTTC.

The V gene is TRBV30, the J gene TRBJ1-1; no clear D gene. Germline V gives CDR1 GTSNPN, CDR2 SVGIG (reference sequence). The V end lost 2 bases, the J end lost 7 bases, and 23 bases lay between the germline ends. The CDR3 consists of 16 residues. The CDR3 is CAWSFTRVPPPVEAFF. The CDR3 DNA sequence: TGTGCCTGGAGTTTCACCCGGGTCCCGCCCCCGGTTGAAGCTTTCTTT.

CDR3 loop: CASSTDRGSYGYTF. The CDR3 DNA sequence: TGTGCCAGCTCAACTGACAGGGGTAGCTATGGCTACACCTTC. This chain uses TRBV18 with TRBJ1-2; TRBD1 matches 8 bases. The CDR3 length is 14 residues. J lost 4 bases, V lost 5 bases, and 6 bases had no gene match. CDR1 KGHSH and CDR2 LQKENI come from the germline V gene.

V and J are TRBV5-1 and TRBJ2-1, with 10 bases fitting TRBD2. Germline assignment: CDR1 SGHRS and CDR2 YFSETQ. This CDR3 comprises 16 residues. The junction had 10 bases not matched to a gene; V was cut back by 4 bases and J by 6 bases. The chain's CDR3 is CASSPGGASGGNEQFF. The CDR3 bases are TGCGCCAGCAGCCCCGGGGGGGCTAGCGGGGGCAATGAGCAGTTCTTC.